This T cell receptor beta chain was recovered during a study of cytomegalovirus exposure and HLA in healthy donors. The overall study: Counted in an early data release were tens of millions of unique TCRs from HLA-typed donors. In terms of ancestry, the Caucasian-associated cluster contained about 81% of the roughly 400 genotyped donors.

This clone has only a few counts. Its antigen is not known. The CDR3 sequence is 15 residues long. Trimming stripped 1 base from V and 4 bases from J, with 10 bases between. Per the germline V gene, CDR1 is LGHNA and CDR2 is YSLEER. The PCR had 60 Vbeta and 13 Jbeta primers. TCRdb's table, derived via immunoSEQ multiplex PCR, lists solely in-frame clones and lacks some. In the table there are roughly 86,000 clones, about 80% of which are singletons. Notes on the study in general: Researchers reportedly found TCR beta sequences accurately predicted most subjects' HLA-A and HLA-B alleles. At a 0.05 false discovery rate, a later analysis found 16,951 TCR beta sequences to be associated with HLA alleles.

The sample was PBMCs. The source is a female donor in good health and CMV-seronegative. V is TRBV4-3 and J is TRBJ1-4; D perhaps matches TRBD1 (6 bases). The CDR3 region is CASSQGQGINEKLFF. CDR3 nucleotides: TGCGCCAGCAGCCAAGGTCAGGGGATTAATGAAAAACTGTTTTTT.